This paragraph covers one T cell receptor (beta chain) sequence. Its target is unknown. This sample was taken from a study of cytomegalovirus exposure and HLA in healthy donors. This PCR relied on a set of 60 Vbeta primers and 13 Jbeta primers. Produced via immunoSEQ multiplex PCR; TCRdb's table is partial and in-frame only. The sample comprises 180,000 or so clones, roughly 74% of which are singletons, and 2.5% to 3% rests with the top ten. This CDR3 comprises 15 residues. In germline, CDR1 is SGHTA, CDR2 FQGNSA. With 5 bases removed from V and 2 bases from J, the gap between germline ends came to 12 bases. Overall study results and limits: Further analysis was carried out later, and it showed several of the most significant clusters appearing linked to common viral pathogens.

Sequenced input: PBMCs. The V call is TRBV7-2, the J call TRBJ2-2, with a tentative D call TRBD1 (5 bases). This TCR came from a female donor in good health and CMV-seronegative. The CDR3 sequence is CASSLDDRNTGELFF. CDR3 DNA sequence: TGTGCCAGCAGCCTGGATGACAGAAACACCGGGGAGCTGTTTTTT.